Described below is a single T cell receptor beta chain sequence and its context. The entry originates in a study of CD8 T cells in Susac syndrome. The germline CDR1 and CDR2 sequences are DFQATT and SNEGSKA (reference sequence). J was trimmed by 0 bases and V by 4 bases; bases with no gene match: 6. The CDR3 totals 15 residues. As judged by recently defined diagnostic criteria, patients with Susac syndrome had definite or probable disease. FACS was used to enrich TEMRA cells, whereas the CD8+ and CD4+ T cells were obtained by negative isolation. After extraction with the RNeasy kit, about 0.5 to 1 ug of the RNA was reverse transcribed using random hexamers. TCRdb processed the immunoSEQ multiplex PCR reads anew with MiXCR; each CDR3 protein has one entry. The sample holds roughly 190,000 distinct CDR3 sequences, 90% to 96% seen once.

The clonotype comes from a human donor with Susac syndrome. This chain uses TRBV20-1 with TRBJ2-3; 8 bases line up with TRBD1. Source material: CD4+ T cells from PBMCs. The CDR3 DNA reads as TGCAGTGCTAAGACAGGGGCCCGAAGCACAGATACGCAGTATTTT. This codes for CSAKTGARSTDTQYF.